The 23 T cell receptor beta chains below come from one sample, sequenced in a study of blood T cell repertoires in COVID-19. Libraries were prepared by immunoSEQ multiplex PCR; TCRdb keeps only in-frame clonotypes and omits some of them. The sample lists fewer than 200,000 clones; over 65% were seen once. The material sequenced was PBMCs or T cells enriched from blood (not recorded which). The receptors come from a woman between 50 and 59 years old who had recovered from COVID-19.

The V call is TRBV2, the J call TRBJ1-1; D call uncertain. The CDR3 has 14 residues. CDR1 and CDR2 from the germline V gene are SNHLY and FYNNEI. Deletions cut 6 bases from V and 10 bases from J, with 21 bases between. CDR3 amino acids: CASRSGPSLMLAFF. The CDR3 DNA follows: TGTGCCAGCAGGAGTGGGCCGTCTTTAATGTTAGCTTTCTTT.

V gene TRBV7-9 combines with J gene TRBJ1-4; the D is unclear. This CDR3 comprises 12 residues. Trimming left V 6 bases short and J 5 bases short, with 7 bases between. Germline-derived CDR1 and CDR2 are SEHNR and FQNEAQ (reference sequence). The CDR3 is CASRRENEKLFF. CDR3 nucleotide sequence: TGTGCCAGCAGACGGGAGAATGAAAAACTGTTTTTT. The full variable domain, in which reference TRBV7-9 and TRBJ1-4 provide the parts outside the CDR3, is DTGVSQNPRHKITKRGQNVTFRCDPISEHNRLYWYRQTLGQGPEFLTYFQNEAQLEKSRLLSDRFSAERPKGSFSTLEIQRTEQGDSAMYLCASRRENEKLFFGSGTQLSVL.

This clone was observed a single time. The chain recombines TRBV7-2 with TRBJ1-1; 10 bases match TRBD1. CDR1 and CDR2 from the germline V gene are SGHTA and FQGNSA. The V and J ends lost 5 bases and 10 bases, in that order; junction bases with no gene match: 13. The CDR3 covers 15 residues. The CDR3 DNA reads as TGTGCCAGCAGCCCCGACAGGGGGCAGGATGGGACAGCTTTCTTT. This encodes CASSPDRGQDGTAFF.

V usage is TRBV6-5 and J usage is TRBJ1-4; 10 positions match TRBD1. J was trimmed by 6 bases and V by 5 bases; bases with no gene match: 3. Per the germline V gene, CDR1 is MNHEY and CDR2 is SVGAGI. The CDR3 consists of 14 residues. This CDR3 is CASSPGTGDEKLFF. The DNA for the CDR3 is TGTGCCAGCAGTCCCGGGACAGGGGATGAAAAACTGTTTTTT.

The chain uses TRBV11-3 and TRBJ1-1; D remains ambiguous. The CDR3 contains 13 residues. Germline V CDR1 and CDR2: SGHNT, YENEEA. The V end lost 5 bases, the J end lost 2 bases, and 9 bases lay between the germline ends. The CDR3 coding sequence is TGTGCCAGCAGCCCCGGGGAAAACACTGAAGCTTTCTTT. Its translation: CASSPGENTEAFF. Filled out from reference TRBV11-3 and TRBJ1-1, the complete variable domain reads EAGVVQSPRYKIIEKKQPVAFWCNPISGHNTLYWYLQNLGQGPELLIRYENEEAVDDSQLPKDRFSAERLKGVDSTLKIQPAELGDSAVYLCASSPGENTEAFFGQGTRLTVV.

The chain couples TRBV9 to TRBJ2-4; weak D call: TRBD2 (6 bases). V was pared by 3 bases and J by 5 bases, with 15 bases between. The CDR3 is made up of 15 amino acids. The germline gives CDR1 SGDLS, CDR2 YYNGEE. CDR3: CASSAPREGENIQYF. In DNA form, the CDR3 reads TGTGCCAGCAGCGCCCCGCGGGAAGGGGAAAACATTCAGTACTTC.

The gene calls are TRBV15 and TRBJ1-1; 8 bases are a match to TRBD1. This CDR3 comprises 17 residues. Germline V gene data show CDR1 as LNHNV and CDR2 as YYDKDF (reference sequence). The V segment lost 5 bases and the J segment 5 bases; nucleotides outside the gene matches: 16. The chain's CDR3 is CATSGPRQGFVETEAFF. The DNA for the CDR3 is TGTGCCACCAGCGGTCCCAGACAGGGGTTTGTAGAAACTGAAGCTTTCTTT.

This chain links TRBV25-1 with TRBJ2-2, with 7 bases aligning to TRBD2. Germline-derived CDR1 and CDR2 are MGHDK and SYGVNS. The CDR3 contains 12 residues. The J segment lost 8 bases and the V segment lost 5 bases, leaving 2 bases of the junction unmatched. The DNA for the CDR3 is TGTGCCAGCAGTCGAGCGGGGGGGGAGCTGTTTTTT. This gives the protein CASSRAGGELFF.

This chain links TRBV11-3 with TRBJ2-5; 7 bases map to TRBD1. This CDR3 is built from 15 residues. Germline CDR1 and CDR2: SGHNT and YENEEA. The junction had 11 bases not matched to a gene; V was cut back by 5 bases and J by 5 bases. The CDR3 loop reads CASSVTSYRGETQYF. CDR3 coding DNA: TGTGCCAGCAGCGTTACGAGTTACAGGGGTGAGACCCAGTACTTC. Full variable domain (remainder filled in from reference TRBV11-3 and TRBJ2-5): EAGVVQSPRYKIIEKKQPVAFWCNPISGHNTLYWYLQNLGQGPELLIRYENEEAVDDSQLPKDRFSAERLKGVDSTLKIQPAELGDSAVYLCASSVTSYRGETQYFGPGTRLLVL.

The chain employs TRBV28 and TRBJ2-7; TRBD2 matches 11 bases. This CDR3 comprises 16 residues. Germline CDR1 reads MDHEN; CDR2 reads SYDVKM. Losses at the gene ends were 5 bases for V and 4 bases for J; bases not matched to a gene: 10. CDR3: CASSLGLAGGVYEQYV. CDR3 nucleotides: TGTGCCAGCAGTCTCGGGCTAGCGGGAGGCGTATACGAGCAGTACGTC.

The chain uses TRBV11-2 and TRBJ1-1; possible D gene TRBD1, 6 bases. CDR1 and CDR2 (germline): SGHAT, FQNNGV. The CDR3 has 13 residues. The germline V and J ends were trimmed by 5 bases and 6 bases, with 13 bases remaining between them. The CDR3, as DNA: TGTGCCAGCAGCCCCCTCAGGGGAGCTGAAGCTTTCTTT. It specifies CASSPLRGAEAFF.

The chain couples TRBV7-9 to TRBJ1-1; 7 bases match TRBD1. Germline V gene sequence: CDR1 SEHNR, CDR2 FQNEAQ (reference sequence). This CDR3 is built from 15 residues. V was clipped by 4 bases and J by 0 bases; unmatched bases: 5. The CDR3 DNA sequence: TGTGCCAGCAGCTGGGGGACAGCCCTGAACACTGAAGCTTTCTTT. Protein product: CASSWGTALNTEAFF.

This chain uses TRBV4-3 with TRBJ2-2; 11 bases map to TRBD2. CDR3 length equals 17 residues. Germline V lookup: CDR1 LGHNA, CDR2 YSLEER. Trimming removed 0 bases from V and 5 bases from J; junction bases left unmatched: 5. The CDR3 sequence is CASSQEARLAGTGELFF. The CDR3 DNA is TGCGCCAGCAGCCAAGAGGCCCGACTAGCGGGAACCGGGGAGCTGTTTTTT.

In this sample, this clone turned up a few times. The V gene is TRBV19, the J gene TRBJ2-5, with 7 bases fitting TRBD2. V lost 7 bases, J lost 3 bases, and 5 bases stayed unmatched. Germline V gene data show CDR1 as LNHDA and CDR2 as SQIVND (reference sequence). CDR3 size: 13 residues. This CDR3 is CASMGRAKETQYF. The CDR3 coding sequence is TGTGCCAGTATGGGGAGGGCAAAAGAGACCCAGTACTTC.

The chain uses TRBV6-5 and TRBJ2-2, with D possibly TRBD2 on 6 matching bases. The CDR3 contains 15 residues. Germline V gives CDR1 MNHEY, CDR2 SVGAGI. Trimming took off 5 bases at V and 5 bases at J, with 15 bases between the two ends. The CDR3 spells CASSQTSSRTGELFF. DNA of the CDR3: TGTGCCAGCAGTCAAACTAGCAGTAGGACCGGGGAGCTGTTTTTT.

The chain has TRBV10-2 and TRBJ1-1; D uncertain. Trimming took 3 bases from V and 4 from J, leaving 12 bases between them. Germline-derived CDR1 and CDR2 are WSHSY and SAAADI. The CDR3 has 14 amino acids. The CDR3 coding sequence is TGCGCCAGCAGTGAACCACCACGGGGCACTGAAGCTTTCTTT. Amino acid sequence: CASSEPPRGTEAFF.

The chain carries TRBV4-1 and TRBJ1-4; TRBD1 matches 11 bases. CDR3 length: 17 amino acids. Germline V lookup: CDR1 MGHRA, CDR2 YSYEKL. V shed 2 bases, J shed 12 bases, and the junction held 14 bases outside the gene matches. The CDR3 DNA reads TGCGCCAGCAGCCAACCACCCGGGACAGGGGGAATGGGAGAACTGTTTTTT. Translated, it gives CASSQPPGTGGMGELFF.

As for this clone: Its ends do not fully match the called genes, so a read error is possible. The DNA of the CDR3 is TGTGCCAGCAGCCAAGGGGCGGGAGGCTCGACCTTC. Its translation is CASSQGAGGSTF. The chain is built from TRBV3-1 (or the pseudogene TRBV3-2) and TRBJ2-4, with 8 bases identical to TRBD2. Germline V gene sequence: CDR1 LGHDT, CDR2 YNNKEL (reference sequence). This CDR3 is built from 12 residues.

Written as DNA, the CDR3 is TGTGCCAGCAGCCTACAGGGTTCGGAGGGAAACACCATATATTTT. As protein: CASSLQGSEGNTIYF. V and J are TRBV6-4 and TRBJ1-3, with a weak D call TRBD1 (6 bases). CDR1 is MRHNA and CDR2 is SNTAGT in the germline V gene. This CDR3 is 15 amino acids long. V lost 6 bases to trimming and J lost 4 bases, with 16 bases between them.

The gene calls are TRBV14 and TRBJ1-2; D remains ambiguous. The CDR3 sequence is 13 residues long. The germline gives CDR1 SGHDN, CDR2 FVKESK. The V end was cut by 4 bases, the J end by 7 bases, with 13 bases between. CDR3 sequence reads: CASSPIYYSGYTF. The CDR3 bases are TGTGCCAGCAGCCCCATATATTACAGTGGCTACACCTTC.

The V and J genes are TRBV5-1 and TRBJ2-1, with D uncertain. The V and J ends lost 3 bases and 0 bases respectively, with 10 bases between them. CDR1 is SGHRS and CDR2 is YFSETQ in the germline V gene. The CDR3 runs 15 residues. The CDR3 loop reads CASSSDSSSYNEQFF. The CDR3 nucleotides read TGCGCCAGCAGCTCCGACTCCAGCTCCTACAATGAGCAGTTCTTC.

The chain links TRBV3-1 (or the pseudogene TRBV3-2) to TRBJ2-1; 7 nucleotides align to TRBD2. The CDR3 consists of 14 residues. The J segment lost 7 bases and the V segment lost 1 base, leaving 4 bases of the junction unmatched. Germline-derived CDR1 and CDR2 are LGHDT and YNNKEL (reference sequence). CDR3: CASSQGGRENEQFF. The CDR3 region has the DNA TGTGCCAGCAGCCAAGGGGGGAGGGAGAATGAGCAGTTCTTC.

The V and J genes are TRBV18 and TRBJ1-5, with D possibly matching TRBD1 (6 bases). V lost 2 bases to trimming and J lost 4 bases, with 15 bases between them. CDR1 is KGHSH and CDR2 is LQKENI in the germline V gene. This CDR3 spans 16 amino acids. The CDR3 DNA reads as TGTGCCAGCTCACCAAGTCGGACAGAAAGAAATCAGCCCCAGCATTTT. It translates to CASSPSRTERNQPQHF.